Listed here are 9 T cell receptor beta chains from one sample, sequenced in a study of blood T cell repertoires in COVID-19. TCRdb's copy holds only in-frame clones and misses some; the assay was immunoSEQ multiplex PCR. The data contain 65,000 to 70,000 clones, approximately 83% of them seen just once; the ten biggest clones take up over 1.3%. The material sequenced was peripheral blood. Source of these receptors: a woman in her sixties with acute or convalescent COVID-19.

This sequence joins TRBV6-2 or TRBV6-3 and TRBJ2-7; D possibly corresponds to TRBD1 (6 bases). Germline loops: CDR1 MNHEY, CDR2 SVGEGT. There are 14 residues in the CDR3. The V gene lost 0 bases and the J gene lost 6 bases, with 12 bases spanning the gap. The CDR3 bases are TGTGCCAGCAGTTACTCCAACAGGGCGGCCGAGCAGTACTTC. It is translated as CASSYSNRAAEQYF.

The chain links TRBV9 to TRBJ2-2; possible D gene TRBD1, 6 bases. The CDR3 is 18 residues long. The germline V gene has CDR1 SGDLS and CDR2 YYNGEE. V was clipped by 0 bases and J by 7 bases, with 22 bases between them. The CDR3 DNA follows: TGTGCCAGCAGCGTAGCTGGGCAGGGGCCCCTTAGTAACGGGGAGCTGTTTTTT. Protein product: CASSVAGQGPLSNGELFF.

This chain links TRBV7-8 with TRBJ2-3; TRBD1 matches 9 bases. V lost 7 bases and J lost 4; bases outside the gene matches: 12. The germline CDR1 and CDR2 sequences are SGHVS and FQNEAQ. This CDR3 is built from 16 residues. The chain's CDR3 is CASTQGLGQGSDTQYF. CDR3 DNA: TGTGCCAGCACCCAAGGCTTGGGACAGGGCTCAGATACGCAGTATTTT.

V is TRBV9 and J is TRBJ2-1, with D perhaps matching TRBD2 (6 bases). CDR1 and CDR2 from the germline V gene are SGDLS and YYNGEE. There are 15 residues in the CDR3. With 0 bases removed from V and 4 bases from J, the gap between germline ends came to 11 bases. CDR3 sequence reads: CASSVELADYNEQFF. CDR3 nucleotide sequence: TGTGCCAGCAGCGTAGAACTAGCCGATTACAATGAGCAGTTCTTC.

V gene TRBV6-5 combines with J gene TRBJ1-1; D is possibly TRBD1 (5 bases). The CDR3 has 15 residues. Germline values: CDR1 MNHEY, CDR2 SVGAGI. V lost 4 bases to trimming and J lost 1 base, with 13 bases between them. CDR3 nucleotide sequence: TGTGCCAGCAGTTCCATTAGTGGACAGAACACTGAAGCTTTCTTT. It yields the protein CASSSISGQNTEAFF.

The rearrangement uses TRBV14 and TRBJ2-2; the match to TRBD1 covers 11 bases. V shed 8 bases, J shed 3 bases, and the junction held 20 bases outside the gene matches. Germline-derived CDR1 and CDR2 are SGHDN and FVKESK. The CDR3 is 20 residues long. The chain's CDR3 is CASYKPRGQGVDGDTGELFF. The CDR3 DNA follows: TGTGCCAGCTACAAACCCCGGGGACAGGGGGTGGATGGGGACACCGGGGAGCTGTTTTTT.

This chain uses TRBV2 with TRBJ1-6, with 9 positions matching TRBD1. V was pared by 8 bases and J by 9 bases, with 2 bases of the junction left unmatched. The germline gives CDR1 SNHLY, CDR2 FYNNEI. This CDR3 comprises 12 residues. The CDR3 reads CASGTGISPLHF. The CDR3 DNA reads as TGTGCCAGCGGGACAGGGATTTCACCCCTCCACTTT. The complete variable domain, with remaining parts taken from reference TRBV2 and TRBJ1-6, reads EPEVTQTPSHQVTQMGQEVILRCVPISNHLYFYWYRQILGQKVEFLVSFYNNEISEKSEIFDDQFSVERPDGSNFTLKIRSTKLEDSAMYFCASGTGISPLHFGNGTRLTVT.

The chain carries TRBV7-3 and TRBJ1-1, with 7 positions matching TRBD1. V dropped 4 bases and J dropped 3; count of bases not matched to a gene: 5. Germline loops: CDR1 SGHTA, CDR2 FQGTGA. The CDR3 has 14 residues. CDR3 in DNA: TGTGCCAGCAGCTCGACAGGGTTGGACACTGAAGCTTTCTTT. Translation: CASSSTGLDTEAFF.

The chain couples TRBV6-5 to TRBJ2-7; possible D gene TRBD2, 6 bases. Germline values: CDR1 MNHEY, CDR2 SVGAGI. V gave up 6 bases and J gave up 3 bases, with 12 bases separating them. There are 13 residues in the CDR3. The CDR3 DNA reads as TGTGCCAGCAGGACTGCGGGAAGCTACGAGCAGTACTTC. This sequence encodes CASRTAGSYEQYF.